This T cell receptor (beta chain) is from a study of PD-L1 blockade in urothelial cancer. Overall study: There were a median of around 140,000 T cells in blood samples.

V was clipped by 2 bases and J by 7 bases; unmatched bases: 8. Germline CDR1 LNHDA, CDR2 SQIVND (reference sequence). The CDR3 length is 16 residues. This sample's time point: peripheral blood 6 weeks after treatment start. This clone came up once. TCRdb's table, derived via immunoSEQ multiplex PCR, lists solely in-frame clones and lacks some. The data contain more than 60,000 clones, about nine tenths of them singletons. This clonotype was obtained from a man aged 55-75 years with urothelial cancer. The chain has TRBV19 and TRBJ2-1, with 10 bases matching TRBD2. Sample: PBMCs, taken around atezolizumab (anti-PD-L1) treatment. The DNA of the CDR3 is TGTGCCAGTAGTATATCCCCAGCGGGGGGGTGGAATGAGCAGTTCTTC. This codes for CASSISPAGGWNEQFF.